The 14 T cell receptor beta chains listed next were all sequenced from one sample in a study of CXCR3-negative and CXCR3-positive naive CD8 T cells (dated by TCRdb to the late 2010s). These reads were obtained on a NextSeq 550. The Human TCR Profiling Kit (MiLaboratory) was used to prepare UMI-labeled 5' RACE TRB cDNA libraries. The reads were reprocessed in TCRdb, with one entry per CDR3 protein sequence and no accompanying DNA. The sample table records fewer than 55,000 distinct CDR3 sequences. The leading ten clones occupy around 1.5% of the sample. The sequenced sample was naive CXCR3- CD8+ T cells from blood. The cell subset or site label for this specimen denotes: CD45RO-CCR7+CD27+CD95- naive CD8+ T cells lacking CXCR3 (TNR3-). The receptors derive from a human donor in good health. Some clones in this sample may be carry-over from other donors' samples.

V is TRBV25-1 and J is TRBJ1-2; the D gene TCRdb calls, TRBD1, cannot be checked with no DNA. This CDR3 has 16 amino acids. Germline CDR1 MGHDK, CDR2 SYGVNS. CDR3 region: CASSEYKTGPNYGYTF.

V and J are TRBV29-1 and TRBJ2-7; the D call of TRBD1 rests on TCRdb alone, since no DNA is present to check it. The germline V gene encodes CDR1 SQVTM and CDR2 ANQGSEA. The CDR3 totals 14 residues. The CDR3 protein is CSVPGEGQRYEQYF.

The CDR3 reads CASSSPVTYEQYF. The genes are TRBV7-9 and TRBJ2-7; without DNA, the TCRdb call of TRBD1 cannot be checked. Germline V gene data show CDR1 as SEHNR and CDR2 as FQNEAQ (reference sequence). This CDR3 has 13 residues.

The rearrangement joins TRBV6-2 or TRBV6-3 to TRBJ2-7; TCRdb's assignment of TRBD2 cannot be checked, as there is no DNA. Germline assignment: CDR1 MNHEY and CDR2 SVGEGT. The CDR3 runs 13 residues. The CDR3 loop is CASRGTSGYEQYF.

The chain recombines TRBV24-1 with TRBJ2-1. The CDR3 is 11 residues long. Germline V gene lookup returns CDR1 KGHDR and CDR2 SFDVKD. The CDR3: CATSDFNEQFF.

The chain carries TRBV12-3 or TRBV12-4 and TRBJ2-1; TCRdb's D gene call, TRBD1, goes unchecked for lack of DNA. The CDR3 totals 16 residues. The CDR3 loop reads CASSLLGGGRYNEQFF.

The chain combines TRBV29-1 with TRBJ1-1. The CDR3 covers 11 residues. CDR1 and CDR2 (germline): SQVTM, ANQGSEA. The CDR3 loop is CSVDTGTEAFF.

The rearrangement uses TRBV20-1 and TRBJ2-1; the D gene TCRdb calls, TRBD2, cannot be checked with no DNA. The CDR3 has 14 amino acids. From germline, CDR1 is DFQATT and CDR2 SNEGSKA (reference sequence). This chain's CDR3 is CSAPGLAVFNEQFF.

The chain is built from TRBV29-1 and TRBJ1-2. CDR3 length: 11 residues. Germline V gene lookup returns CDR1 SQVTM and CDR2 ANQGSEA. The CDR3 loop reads CSVDPVVGYTF.

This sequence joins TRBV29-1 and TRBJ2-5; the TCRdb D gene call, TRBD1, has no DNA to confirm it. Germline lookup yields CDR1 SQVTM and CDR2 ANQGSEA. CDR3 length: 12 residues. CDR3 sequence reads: CSAYRGGETQYF.

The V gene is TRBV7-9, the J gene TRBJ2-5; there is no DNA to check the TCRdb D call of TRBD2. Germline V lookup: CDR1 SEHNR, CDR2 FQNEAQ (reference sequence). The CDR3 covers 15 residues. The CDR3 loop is CASSLLMGGQETQYF.

This chain's CDR3 is CASSQVSWVGTASDTQYF. The chain carries TRBV4-1 and TRBJ2-3; TCRdb gives TRBD1 as the D gene, but with no DNA this cannot be confirmed. CDR3 length equals 18 residues. The germline gives CDR1 MGHRA, CDR2 YSYEKL.

CDR3 amino acids: CASSLAGGDEQYF. The rearrangement joins TRBV5-1 to TRBJ2-7; TCRdb selects TRBD1, and the lack of DNA leaves this call unchecked. This CDR3 is 13 amino acids long. Germline V CDR1 and CDR2: SGHRS, YFSETQ.

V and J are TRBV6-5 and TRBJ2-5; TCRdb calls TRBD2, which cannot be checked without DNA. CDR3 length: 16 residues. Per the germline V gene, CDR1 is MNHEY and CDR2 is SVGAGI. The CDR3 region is CASRGLAVEGGETQYF.